The entry that follows covers one T cell receptor (beta chain) sequence. The CDR3 consists of 11 residues. V lost 3 bases and J lost 7, with 6 bases in between. Germline CDR1 reads DFQATT; CDR2 reads SNEGSKA (reference sequence). As originally analysed: Amplification from reference gene primers served as the basis for estimated nucleated cell counts. This table comes from immunoSEQ multiplex PCR, and its TCRdb copy is limited to in-frame clones, with some not included. Clone size and V and J calls were adopted from that table, with D and trimming inferred from the DNA. The sample records about 140,000 clones, about 90% being singletons. Participants' own reports of clinical history determined their cohort assignment. Donors in Cohort 3 who had recovered were those with two negative PCRs, healthcare professional clearance, or resolution of their symptoms. The sample is drawn from a study of blood T cell repertoires in COVID-19. As for the study in general: There were acute and convalescent COVID-19 samples, and they came from the United States, Italy and Spain.

The chain couples TRBV20-1 to TRBJ2-2, with D possibly TRBD2 on 6 matching bases. The sequence was collected from a man in his sixties who had recovered from COVID-19. The sequenced sample was PBMCs or T cells enriched from blood (not recorded which). The chain's CDR3 is CSARGGGELFF. CDR3 nucleotides: TGCAGTGCTAGGGGGGGCGGGGAGCTGTTTTTT.